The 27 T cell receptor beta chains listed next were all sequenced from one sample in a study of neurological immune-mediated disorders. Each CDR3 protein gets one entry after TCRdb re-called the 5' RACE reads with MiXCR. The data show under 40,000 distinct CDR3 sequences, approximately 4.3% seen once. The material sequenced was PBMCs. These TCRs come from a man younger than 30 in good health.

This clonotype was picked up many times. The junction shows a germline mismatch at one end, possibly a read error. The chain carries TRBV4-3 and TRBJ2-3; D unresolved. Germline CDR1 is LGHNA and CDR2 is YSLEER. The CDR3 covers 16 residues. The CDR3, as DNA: TGCGCCAGCAGCCCGATGCGGACCGGATGGTTAGATACGCAGTACTTT. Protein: CASSPMRTGWLDTQYF.

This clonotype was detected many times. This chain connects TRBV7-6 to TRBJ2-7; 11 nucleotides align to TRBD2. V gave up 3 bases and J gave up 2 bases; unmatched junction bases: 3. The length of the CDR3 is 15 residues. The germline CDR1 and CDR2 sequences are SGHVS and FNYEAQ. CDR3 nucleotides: TGTGCCAGCAGCTTCCTAGCGGGGGGCACCTACGAGCAGTACTTC. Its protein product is CASSFLAGGTYEQYF.

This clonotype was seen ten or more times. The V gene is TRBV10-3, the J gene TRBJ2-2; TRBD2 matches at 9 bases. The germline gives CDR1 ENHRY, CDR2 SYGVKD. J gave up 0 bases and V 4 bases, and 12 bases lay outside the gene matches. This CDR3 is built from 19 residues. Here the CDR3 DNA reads TGTGCCATCAGTGGTGGGAATAGCGGGGGACTCGCGAACACCGGGGAGCTGTTTTTT. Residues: CAISGGNSGGLANTGELFF.

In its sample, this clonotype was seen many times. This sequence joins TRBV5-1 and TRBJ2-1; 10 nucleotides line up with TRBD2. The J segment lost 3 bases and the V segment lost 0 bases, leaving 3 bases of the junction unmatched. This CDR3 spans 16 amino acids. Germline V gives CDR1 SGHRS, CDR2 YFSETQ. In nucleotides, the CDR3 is TGCGCCAGCAGCTTGGATGTAGCGGGGGGCTACAATGAGCAGTTCTTC. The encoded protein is CASSLDVAGGYNEQFF.

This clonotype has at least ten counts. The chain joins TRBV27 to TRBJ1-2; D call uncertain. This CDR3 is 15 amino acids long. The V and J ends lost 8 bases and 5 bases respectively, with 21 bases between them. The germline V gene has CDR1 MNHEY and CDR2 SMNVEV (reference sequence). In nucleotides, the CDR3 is TGTGCCAGCCTCGAGAACGGTGGACGGGCTTATGGCTACACCTTC. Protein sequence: CASLENGGRAYGYTF.

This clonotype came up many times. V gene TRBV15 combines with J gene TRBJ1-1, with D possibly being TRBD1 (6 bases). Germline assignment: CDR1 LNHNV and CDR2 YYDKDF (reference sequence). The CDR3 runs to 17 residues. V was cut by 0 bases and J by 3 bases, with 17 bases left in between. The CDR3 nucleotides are TGTGCCACCAGCAGAGAGGTTTTCGGACAGTGGGACACTGAAGCTTTCTTT. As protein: CATSREVFGQWDTEAFF. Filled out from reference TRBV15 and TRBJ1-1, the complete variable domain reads DAMVIQNPRYQVTQFGKPVTLSCSQTLNHNVMYWYQQKSSQAPKLLFHYYDKDFNNEADTPDNFQSRRPNTSFCFLDIRSPGLGDTAMYLCATSREVFGQWDTEAFFGQGTRLTVV.

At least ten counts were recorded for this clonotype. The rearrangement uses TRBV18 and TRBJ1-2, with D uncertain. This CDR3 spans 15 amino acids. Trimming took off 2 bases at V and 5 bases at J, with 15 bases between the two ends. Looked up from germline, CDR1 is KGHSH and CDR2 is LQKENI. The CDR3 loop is CASSPNAQDGYGYTF. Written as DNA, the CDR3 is TGTGCCAGCTCACCAAACGCCCAGGACGGATATGGCTACACCTTC.

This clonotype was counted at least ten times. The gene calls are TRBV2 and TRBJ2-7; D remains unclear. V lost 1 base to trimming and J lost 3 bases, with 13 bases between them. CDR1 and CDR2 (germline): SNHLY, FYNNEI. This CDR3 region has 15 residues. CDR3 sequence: CASSEGVNYDYEQYF. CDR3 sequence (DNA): TGTGCCAGCAGTGAAGGGGTTAATTACGACTACGAGCAGTACTTC.

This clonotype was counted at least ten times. In nucleotides, the CDR3 is TGCGCCAGCAGCTTGGAAGGGAGGGTTTCCTACGAGCAGTACTTC. It encodes CASSLEGRVSYEQYF. The J gene is TRBJ2-7, the V gene TRBV5-1; 7 nucleotides agree with TRBD2. CDR3 length equals 15 residues. J gave up 1 base and V 0 bases, and 4 bases lay outside the gene matches. The V gene's germline CDR1 is SGHRS and CDR2 YFSETQ. The entire variable domain, with the rest obtained from reference TRBV5-1 and TRBJ2-7, is as follows: KAGVTQTPRYLIKTRGQQVTLSCSPISGHRSVSWYQQTPGQGLQFLFEYFSETQRNKGNFPGRFSGRQFSNSRSEMNVSTLELGDSALYLCASSLEGRVSYEQYFGPGTRLTVT.

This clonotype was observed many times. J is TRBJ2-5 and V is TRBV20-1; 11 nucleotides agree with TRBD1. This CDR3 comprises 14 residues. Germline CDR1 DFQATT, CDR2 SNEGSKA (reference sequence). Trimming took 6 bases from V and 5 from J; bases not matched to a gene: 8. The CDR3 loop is CSADRDRGSETQYF. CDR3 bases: TGCAGTGCGGACCGGGACAGGGGGTCGGAGACCCAGTACTTC.

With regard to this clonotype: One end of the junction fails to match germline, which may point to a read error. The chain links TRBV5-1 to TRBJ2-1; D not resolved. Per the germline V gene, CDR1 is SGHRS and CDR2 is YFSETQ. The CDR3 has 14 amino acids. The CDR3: CANSLEQLSNEQFF. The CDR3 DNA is TGCGCCAACAGCTTGGAACAGTTGAGCAATGAGCAGTTCTTC. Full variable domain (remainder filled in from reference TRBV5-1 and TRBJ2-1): KAGVTQTPRYLIKTRGQQVTLSCSPISGHRSVSWYQQTPGQGLQFLFEYFSETQRNKGNFPGRFSGRQFSNSRSEMNVSTLELGDSALYLCANSLEQLSNEQFFGPGTRLTVL.

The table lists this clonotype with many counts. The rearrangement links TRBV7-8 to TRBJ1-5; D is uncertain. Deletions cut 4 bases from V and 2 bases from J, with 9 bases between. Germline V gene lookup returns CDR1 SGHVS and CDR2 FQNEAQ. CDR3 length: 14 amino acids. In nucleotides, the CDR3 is TGTGCCAGCAGCTCCCGGGAGGGCAATCAGCCCCAGCATTTT. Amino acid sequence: CASSSREGNQPQHF.

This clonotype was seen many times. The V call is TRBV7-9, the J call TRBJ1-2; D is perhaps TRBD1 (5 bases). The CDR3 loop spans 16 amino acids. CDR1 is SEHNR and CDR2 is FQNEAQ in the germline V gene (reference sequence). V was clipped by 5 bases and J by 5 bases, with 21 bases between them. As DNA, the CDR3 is TGTGCCAGCAGCCCCCGGCAGGGCATCGGGGGATATGGCTACACCTTC. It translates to CASSPRQGIGGYGYTF.

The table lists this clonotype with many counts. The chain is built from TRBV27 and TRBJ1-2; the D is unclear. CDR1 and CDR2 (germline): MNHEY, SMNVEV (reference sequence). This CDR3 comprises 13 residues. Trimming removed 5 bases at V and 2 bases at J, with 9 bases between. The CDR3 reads CASSRDYNYGYTF. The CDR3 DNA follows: TGTGCCAGCAGTAGGGATTACAACTATGGCTACACCTTC.

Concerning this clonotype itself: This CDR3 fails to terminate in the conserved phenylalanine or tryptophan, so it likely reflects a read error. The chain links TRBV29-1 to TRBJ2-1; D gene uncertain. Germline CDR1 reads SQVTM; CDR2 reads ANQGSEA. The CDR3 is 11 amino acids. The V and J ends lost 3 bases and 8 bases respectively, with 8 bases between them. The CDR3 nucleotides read TGCAGCGTTGACGCGGTGTATGAGCAGTTCTTA. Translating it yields CSVDAVYEQFL.

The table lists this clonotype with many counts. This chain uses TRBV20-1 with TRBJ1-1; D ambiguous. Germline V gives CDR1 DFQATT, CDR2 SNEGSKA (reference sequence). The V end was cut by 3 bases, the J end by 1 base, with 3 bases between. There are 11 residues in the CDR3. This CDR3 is CSASSNTEAFF. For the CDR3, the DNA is TGCAGTGCTAGTTCGAACACTGAAGCTTTCTTT.

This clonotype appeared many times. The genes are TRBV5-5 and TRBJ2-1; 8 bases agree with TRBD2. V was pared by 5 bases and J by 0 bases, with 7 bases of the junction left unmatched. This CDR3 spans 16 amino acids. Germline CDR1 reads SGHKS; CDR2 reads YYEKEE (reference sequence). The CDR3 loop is CASRLGGGSSYNEQFF. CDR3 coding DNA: TGTGCCAGCAGGCTCGGGGGGGGCAGCTCCTACAATGAGCAGTTCTTC.

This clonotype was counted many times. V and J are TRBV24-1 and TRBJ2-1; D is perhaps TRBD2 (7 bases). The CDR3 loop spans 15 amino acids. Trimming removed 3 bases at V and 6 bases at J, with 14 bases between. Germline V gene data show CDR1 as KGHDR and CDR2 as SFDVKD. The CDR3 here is CATSDEGGSGNEQFF. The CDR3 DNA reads TGTGCCACCAGTGATGAGGGGGGGTCAGGCAATGAGCAGTTCTTC.

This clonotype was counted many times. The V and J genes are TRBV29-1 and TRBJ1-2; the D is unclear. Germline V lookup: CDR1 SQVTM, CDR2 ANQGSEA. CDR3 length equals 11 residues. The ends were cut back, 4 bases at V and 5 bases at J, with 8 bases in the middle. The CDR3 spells CSVATDYGYTF. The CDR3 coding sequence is TGCAGCGTTGCGACGGATTATGGCTACACCTTC.

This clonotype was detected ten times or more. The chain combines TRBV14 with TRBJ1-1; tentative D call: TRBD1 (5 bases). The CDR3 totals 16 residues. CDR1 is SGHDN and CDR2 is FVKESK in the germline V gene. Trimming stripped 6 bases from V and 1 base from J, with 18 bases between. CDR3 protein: CASSLGRGKGNTEAFF. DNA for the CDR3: TGTGCCAGCAGTCTTGGCCGGGGGAAGGGGAACACTGAAGCTTTCTTT.

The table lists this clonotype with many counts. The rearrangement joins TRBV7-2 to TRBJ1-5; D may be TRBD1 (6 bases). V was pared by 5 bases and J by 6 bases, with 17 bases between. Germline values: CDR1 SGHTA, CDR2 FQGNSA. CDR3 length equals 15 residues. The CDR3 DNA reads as TGTGCCAGCAGCACAGGGCCGCTTGGACTTCAGCCCCAGCATTTT. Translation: CASSTGPLGLQPQHF.

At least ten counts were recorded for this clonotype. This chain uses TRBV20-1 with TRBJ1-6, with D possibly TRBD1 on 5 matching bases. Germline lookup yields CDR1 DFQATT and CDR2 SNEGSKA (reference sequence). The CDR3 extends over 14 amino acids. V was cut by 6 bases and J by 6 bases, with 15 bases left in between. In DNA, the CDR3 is TGCAGTGCCCGAACGAGGGGCATTAATTCACCCCTCCACTTT. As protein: CSARTRGINSPLHF.

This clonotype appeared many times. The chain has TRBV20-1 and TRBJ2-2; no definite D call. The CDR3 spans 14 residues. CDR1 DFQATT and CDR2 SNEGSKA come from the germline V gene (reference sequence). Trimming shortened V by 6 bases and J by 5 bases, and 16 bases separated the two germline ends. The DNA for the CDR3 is TGCAGTGCCCGTAACAGTTTGGGAACCGGGGAGCTGTTTTTT. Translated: CSARNSLGTGELFF.

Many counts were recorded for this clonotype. The CDR3 sequence: CASSPGPRLTEAFF. Here the CDR3 DNA reads TGTGCCAGCAGTCCCGGGCCACGGCTCACTGAAGCTTTCTTT. The chain joins TRBV3-1 to TRBJ1-1; D unclear. The germline V and J ends were trimmed by 6 bases and 4 bases, with 15 bases remaining between them. CDR1 and CDR2 from the germline V gene are LGHDT and YNNKEL (reference sequence). The CDR3 sequence is 14 residues long.

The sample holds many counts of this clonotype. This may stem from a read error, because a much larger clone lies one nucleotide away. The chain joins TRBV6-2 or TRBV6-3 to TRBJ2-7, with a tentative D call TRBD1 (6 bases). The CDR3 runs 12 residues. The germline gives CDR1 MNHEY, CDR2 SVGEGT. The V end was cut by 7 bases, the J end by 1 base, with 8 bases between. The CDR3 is CASTGTSYEQYF. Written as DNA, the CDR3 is TGTGCCAGCACCGGGACATCCTACGAGCAGTACTTC.

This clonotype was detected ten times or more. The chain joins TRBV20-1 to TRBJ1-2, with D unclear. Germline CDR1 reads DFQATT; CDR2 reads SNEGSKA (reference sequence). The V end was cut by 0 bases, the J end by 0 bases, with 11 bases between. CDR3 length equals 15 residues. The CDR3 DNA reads TGCAGTGCTAGAGATGGGCAGATCGCTAACTATGGCTACACCTTC. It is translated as CSARDGQIANYGYTF.

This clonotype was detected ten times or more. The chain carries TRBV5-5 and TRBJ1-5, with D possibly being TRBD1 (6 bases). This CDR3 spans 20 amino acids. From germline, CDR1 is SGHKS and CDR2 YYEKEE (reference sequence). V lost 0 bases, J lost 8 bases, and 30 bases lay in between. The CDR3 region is CASSLDLIRDTKLSHKPQHF. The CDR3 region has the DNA TGTGCCAGCAGCTTGGATCTCATCCGGGACACCAAACTCTCGCATAAGCCCCAGCATTTT.